This T cell receptor (beta chain) originates from a study of T-cell memory formation after mild COVID-19. Germline V gene data show CDR1 as MDHEN and CDR2 as SYDVKM. There are 14 residues in the CDR3. J gave up 4 bases and V 6 bases, and 5 bases lay outside the gene matches. The study's findings and limits: Shrinking CD4+ clones were chiefly CM and EM; CD8+ ones were chiefly EMRA. Certain responding clones were present in pre-infection memory, suggesting participation of cross-reactive memory. Later expanders leaned toward CD4+, whereas clones contracting from day 15 to 85 were balanced CD4/CD8.

The TCR alpha and TCR beta cDNA libraries, bearing sample barcodes and UMIs, were generated by 5'RACE using constant-segment primers. TCRdb called the 5' RACE reads again in MiXCR, with one record for every CDR3 protein. The sample has 270,000 or so distinct CDR3 sequences; approximately 15% are singletons. To note about this clonotype: The target antigen is unknown.

This clonotype was obtained from a man between 18 and 35 years old who had mild COVID-19 (a few samples of this study predate the infection). Cell type and time point are not known. The gene calls are TRBV28 and TRBJ2-5; 10 bases are shared with TRBD1. The specimen was PBMCs or a T cell subset sorted from them (not recorded which). CDR3 nucleotide sequence: TGTGCCAGCAGAGCGACAGGGGGCAGAGAGACCCAGTACTTC. Amino acid sequence: CASRATGGRETQYF.